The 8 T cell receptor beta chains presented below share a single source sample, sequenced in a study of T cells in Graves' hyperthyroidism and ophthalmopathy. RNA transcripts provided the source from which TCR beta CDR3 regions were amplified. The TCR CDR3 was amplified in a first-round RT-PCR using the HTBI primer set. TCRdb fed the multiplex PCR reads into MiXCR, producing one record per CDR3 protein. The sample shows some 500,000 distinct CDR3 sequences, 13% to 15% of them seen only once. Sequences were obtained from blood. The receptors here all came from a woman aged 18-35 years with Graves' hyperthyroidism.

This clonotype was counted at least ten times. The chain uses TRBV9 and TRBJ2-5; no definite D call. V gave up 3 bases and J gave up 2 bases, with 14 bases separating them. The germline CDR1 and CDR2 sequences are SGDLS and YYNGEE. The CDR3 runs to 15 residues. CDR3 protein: CASSDSPTLQETQYF. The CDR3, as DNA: TGTGCCAGCAGCGACAGCCCGACACTTCAAGAGACCCAGTACTTC.

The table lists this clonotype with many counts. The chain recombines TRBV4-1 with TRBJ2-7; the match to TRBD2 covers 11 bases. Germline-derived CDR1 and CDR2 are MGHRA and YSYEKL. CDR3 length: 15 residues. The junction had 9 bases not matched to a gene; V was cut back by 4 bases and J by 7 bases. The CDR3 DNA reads TGCGCCAGCAGCCCCCTCGGGACTAGCGGACGGGAGCAGTACTTC. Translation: CASSPLGTSGREQYF.

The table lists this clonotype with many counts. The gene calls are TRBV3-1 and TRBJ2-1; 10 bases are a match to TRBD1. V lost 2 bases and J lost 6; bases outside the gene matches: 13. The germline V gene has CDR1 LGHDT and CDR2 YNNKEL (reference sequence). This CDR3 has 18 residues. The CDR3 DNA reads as TGTGCCAGCAGCCAAAGAACGGGGGGGACAGGGGTAACCAATGAGCAGTTCTTC. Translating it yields CASSQRTGGTGVTNEQFF.

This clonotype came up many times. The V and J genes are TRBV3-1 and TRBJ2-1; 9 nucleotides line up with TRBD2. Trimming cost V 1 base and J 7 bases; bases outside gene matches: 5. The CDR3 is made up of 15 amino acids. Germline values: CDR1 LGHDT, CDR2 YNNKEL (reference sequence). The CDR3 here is CASSQAGLASNEQFF. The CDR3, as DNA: TGTGCCAGCAGCCAAGCGGGACTAGCTTCAAATGAGCAGTTCTTC.

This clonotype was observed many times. This CDR3 reads CSVEERGASYNEQFF. The CDR3 DNA sequence: TGCAGCGTTGAGGAGCGGGGGGCCTCCTACAATGAGCAGTTCTTC. The chain couples TRBV29-1 to TRBJ2-1, with 9 bases that match TRBD2. CDR1 is SQVTM, CDR2 ANQGSEA, per germline. The V and J ends lost 3 bases and 0 bases, in that order; junction bases with no gene match: 3. This CDR3 is built from 15 residues.

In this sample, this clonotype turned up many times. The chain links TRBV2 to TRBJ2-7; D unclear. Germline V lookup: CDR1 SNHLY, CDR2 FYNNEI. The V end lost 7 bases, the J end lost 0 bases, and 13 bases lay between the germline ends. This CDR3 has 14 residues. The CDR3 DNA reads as TGTGCCAGCACCCGAGGAGATTCCTCCTACGAGCAGTACTTC. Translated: CASTRGDSSYEQYF.

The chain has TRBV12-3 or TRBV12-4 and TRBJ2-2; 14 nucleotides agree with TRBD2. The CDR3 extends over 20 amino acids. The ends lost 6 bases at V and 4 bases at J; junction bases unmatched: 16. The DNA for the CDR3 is TGTGCCAGCAGCCGACGAGCCGGGACTAGCGGGAGAGTCGGCACCGGGGAGCTGTTTTTT. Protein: CASSRRAGTSGRVGTGELFF.

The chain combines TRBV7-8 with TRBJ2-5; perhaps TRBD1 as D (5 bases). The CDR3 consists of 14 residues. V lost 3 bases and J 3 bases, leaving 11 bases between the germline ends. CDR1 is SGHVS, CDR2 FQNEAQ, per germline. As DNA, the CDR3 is TGTGCCAGCAGCTTTTTGTTGACAGAAGAGACCCAGTACTTC. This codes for CASSFLLTEETQYF.